The 32 T cell receptor beta chains given below trace back to one sample, sequenced in a study of Ad26.COV2.S vaccination and SARS-CoV-2 variants. Measured with immunoSEQ multiplex PCR; TCRdb has only the in-frame clones, and not every one. The table records roughly 320,000 clones, around 90% of them present only once. As to treatment: around 19 received Ad26.COV2.S at low or high dose, single or two shots; five or six received placebo; per-sample allocation not given. Collection of samples fell on day 63 after the first vaccine or placebo injection. The sample in question was peripheral blood, obtained in a trial of Ad26.COV2.S vaccine versus placebo. These TCRs come from a person aged 18 to 65 who received the Ad26.COV2.S COVID-19 vaccine or a placebo.

V and J are TRBV19 and TRBJ2-3, with TRBD2 matching 7 bases. Germline CDR1 reads LNHDA; CDR2 reads SQIVND (reference sequence). The V segment lost 3 bases and the J segment 2 bases; nucleotides outside the gene matches: 5. This CDR3 region has 15 residues. CDR3 in amino acids: CASSMGGFYTDTQYF. CDR3 nucleotide sequence: TGTGCCAGTAGTATGGGGGGGTTTTACACAGATACGCAGTATTTT.

This chain joins TRBV6-1 and TRBJ1-1; D is unresolved. The length of the CDR3 is 12 residues. Trimming pared 3 bases from V and 4 bases from J, leaving 6 bases between. Germline CDR1 reads MNHNS; CDR2 reads SASEGT. The CDR3 coding sequence is TGTGCCAGCAGTGATATCGGCACTGAAGCTTTCTTT. Translated: CASSDIGTEAFF.

V usage is TRBV5-6 and J usage is TRBJ1-2; D not resolved. Deletions cut 4 bases from V and 2 bases from J, with 9 bases between. CDR1 is SGHDT and CDR2 is YYEEEE in the germline V gene. This CDR3 is built from 13 residues. The CDR3 loop reads CASSQMGNYGYTF. CDR3 nucleotides: TGTGCCAGCAGCCAGATGGGGAACTATGGCTACACCTTC.

The V gene is TRBV6-2 or TRBV6-3, the J gene TRBJ1-5; D is perhaps TRBD1 (5 bases). The V gene lost 6 bases and the J gene lost 3 bases, with 18 bases spanning the gap. CDR1 MNHEY and CDR2 SVGEGT come from the germline V gene. There are 16 residues in the CDR3. Here the CDR3 reads CASSKFPGTDNQPQHF. CDR3 nucleotides: TGTGCCAGCAGCAAATTTCCCGGGACGGACAATCAGCCCCAGCATTTT.

The chain links TRBV5-6 to TRBJ2-2; D remains unclear. V shed 4 bases and J shed 4 bases, with 20 bases lying between them. The CDR3 is 17 residues long. Germline lookup yields CDR1 SGHDT and CDR2 YYEEEE. CDR3 nucleotide sequence: TGTGCCAGCAGCAGGCCGGCCCGGGTCATCGGCACCGGGGAGCTGTTTTTT. Residues: CASSRPARVIGTGELFF.

The rearrangement links TRBV7-9 to TRBJ1-1, with 7 bases that match TRBD1. The CDR3 runs to 15 residues. The germline gives CDR1 SEHNR, CDR2 FQNEAQ (reference sequence). V was clipped by 7 bases and J by 1 base; unmatched bases: 9. The CDR3 DNA follows: TGTGCCAGCACCAGGAGCTCAGGGGGGAACACTGAAGCTTTCTTT. Translating it yields CASTRSSGGNTEAFF.

The chain recombines TRBV3-1 (or the pseudogene TRBV3-2) with TRBJ2-3; no clear D gene. Trimming took off 5 bases at V and 11 bases at J, with 14 bases between the two ends. The CDR3 is 12 amino acids. Per germline, CDR1 LGHDT and CDR2 YNNKEL (reference sequence). The CDR3 is CASSITGLGQYF. The DNA for the CDR3 is TGTGCCAGCAGCATTACCGGCCTTGGGCAGTATTTT.

This clone is a singleton in its sample. The CDR3 sequence: CASSPRPDRGNSPLHF. CDR3 sequence (DNA): TGTGCCAGCTCACCTCGACCTGACAGGGGGAATTCACCCCTCCACTTT. The J gene is TRBJ1-6, the V gene TRBV18; 9 bases are shared with TRBD1. CDR3 length equals 16 residues. The V gene end was trimmed by 3 bases and the J gene end by 7 bases; junction bases not matched to a gene: 7. Germline V gene sequence: CDR1 KGHSH, CDR2 LQKENI.

This clone was found once. The chain combines TRBV5-1 with TRBJ1-1; D is undetermined. Trimming shortened V by 0 bases and J by 1 base, and 7 bases separated the two germline ends. The germline V gene has CDR1 SGHRS and CDR2 YFSETQ. The CDR3 sequence is 14 residues long. In DNA form, the CDR3 reads TGCGCCAGCAGCTTGGTTACGAGGAACACTGAAGCTTTCTTT. Translated, it gives CASSLVTRNTEAFF. The variable domain in full, completed from reference TRBV5-1 and TRBJ1-1, reads KAGVTQTPRYLIKTRGQQVTLSCSPISGHRSVSWYQQTPGQGLQFLFEYFSETQRNKGNFPGRFSGRQFSNSRSEMNVSTLELGDSALYLCASSLVTRNTEAFFGQGTRLTVV.

CDR3 sequence reads: CASSGGGRQFF. The CDR3 DNA is TGTGCCAGCAGCGGAGGGGGAAGACAGTTCTTC. The chain has TRBV9 and TRBJ2-1; D is perhaps TRBD1 (6 bases). Trimming stripped 3 bases from V and 13 bases from J, with 11 bases between. The CDR3 contains 11 residues. CDR1 and CDR2 (germline): SGDLS, YYNGEE.

The chain combines TRBV28 with TRBJ2-1, with 8 bases aligning to TRBD1. This CDR3 contains 17 residues. V lost 5 bases to trimming and J lost 1 base; unmatched junction nucleotides: 10. Per the germline V gene, CDR1 is MDHEN and CDR2 is SYDVKM. The CDR3 DNA is TGTGCCAGCAGTGCCTCTGGGACAGGAACATCCTACAATGAGCAGTTCTTC. Protein product: CASSASGTGTSYNEQFF.

The chain has TRBV9 and TRBJ1-6; 7 bases align to TRBD1. There are 15 residues in the CDR3. V gave up 0 bases and J gave up 9 bases; unmatched junction bases: 6. Germline V lookup: CDR1 SGDLS, CDR2 YYNGEE. The CDR3, as DNA: TGTGCCAGCAGCGTAGCCGACAGGGAAGGTTCACCCCTCCACTTT. As protein: CASSVADREGSPLHF.

The V call is TRBV30, the J call TRBJ1-5, with 7 bases identical to TRBD1. Germline CDR1 and CDR2: GTSNPN and SVGIG (reference sequence). V was pared by 4 bases and J by 0 bases, with 12 bases of the junction left unmatched. The CDR3 consists of 17 residues. The CDR3 bases are TGTGCCTGGACCCCGACAGGGTCTCCTTATAGCAATCAGCCCCAGCATTTT. It translates to CAWTPTGSPYSNQPQHF.

The rearrangement links TRBV10-3 to TRBJ1-4; D is unresolved. The CDR3 length is 13 residues. The germline CDR1 and CDR2 sequences are ENHRY and SYGVKD. V lost 6 bases to trimming and J lost 7 bases, with 12 bases between them. The CDR3 DNA sequence: TGTGCCATCAGACCCACCCATAGTGAAAAACTGTTTTTT. Its translation: CAIRPTHSEKLFF.

The chain uses TRBV11-1 and TRBJ2-7, with TRBD1 identical over 8 bases. CDR3 length: 13 residues. Trimming cost V 3 bases and J 6 bases; bases outside gene matches: 4. CDR1 and CDR2 from the germline V gene are SGHAT and FQDESV (reference sequence). In DNA form, the CDR3 reads TGTGCCAGCAGCTTTGTCAGGGGGCGCGAGCAGTACTTC. It codes for CASSFVRGREQYF.

The CDR3 spells CASSLGTGFYEQYF. CDR3 coding DNA: TGTGCCAGCAGCCTAGGGACAGGTTTCTACGAGCAGTACTTC. V is TRBV4-2 and J is TRBJ2-7; 8 positions agree with TRBD1. The trim removed 4 bases at V and 3 bases at J, leaving 5 bases unmatched. From germline, CDR1 is LGHNA and CDR2 YNFKEQ. This CDR3 spans 14 amino acids.

The chain has TRBV30 and TRBJ1-6; 7 bases align to TRBD1. The V and J ends lost 3 bases and 6 bases, in that order; junction bases with no gene match: 5. Germline CDR1 is GTSNPN and CDR2 is SVGIG (reference sequence). The CDR3 runs 14 residues. The CDR3 bases are TGTGCCTGGAGCCAGGGACAGATTAATTCACCCCTCCACTTT. Translated: CAWSQGQINSPLHF.

CDR3 DNA sequence: TGCAGCGTTGAATTACTAGCGGGGATCCAAGAGACCCAGTACTTC. Translating it yields CSVELLAGIQETQYF. The rearrangement joins TRBV29-1 to TRBJ2-5; 10 nucleotides align to TRBD2. CDR1 is SQVTM, CDR2 ANQGSEA, per germline. J was trimmed by 1 base and V by 2 bases; bases with no gene match: 4. The CDR3 spans 15 residues.

The chain combines TRBV2 with TRBJ1-2; D uncertain. V lost 6 bases and J lost 7, with 27 bases in between. The germline V gene has CDR1 SNHLY and CDR2 FYNNEI. This CDR3 has 17 amino acids. This CDR3 reads CASRPTGSQAGFSGYTF. CDR3 DNA: TGTGCCAGCAGACCGACCGGATCTCAGGCGGGGTTTAGTGGCTACACCTTC.

The chain carries TRBV4-3 and TRBJ1-2, with 8 bases identical to TRBD1. The CDR3 contains 15 residues. Germline V lookup: CDR1 LGHNA, CDR2 YSLEER. The trim removed 3 bases at V and 4 bases at J, leaving 7 bases unmatched. In DNA, the CDR3 is TGCGCCAGCAGCCATCATAGGGACAGGAGCTATGGCTACACCTTC. Its protein product is CASSHHRDRSYGYTF.

The chain links TRBV30 to TRBJ2-7; D remains ambiguous. Trimming took 4 bases from V and 4 from J, leaving 8 bases between them. The CDR3 is 11 amino acids. CDR1 is GTSNPN and CDR2 is SVGIG in the germline V gene (reference sequence). CDR3 bases: TGTGCCTGGAAATTGGGATACGAGCAGTACTTC. This codes for CAWKLGYEQYF.

This clone was seen a single time. The V call is TRBV6-5, the J call TRBJ2-7, with D uncertain. V lost 2 bases, J lost 1 base, and 9 bases lay in between. This CDR3 has 14 amino acids. CDR1 is MNHEY, CDR2 SVGAGI, per germline. CDR3 loop: CASSYGELSYEQYF. The CDR3 DNA reads as TGTGCCAGCAGTTACGGAGAACTTTCCTACGAGCAGTACTTC.

The chain employs TRBV11-2 and TRBJ1-2; 9 bases are a match to TRBD1. Germline V gene lookup returns CDR1 SGHAT and CDR2 FQNNGV. V lost 2 bases, J lost 4 bases, and 2 bases stayed unmatched. CDR3 length: 14 residues. The CDR3 sequence: CASSLMTGGYGYTF. The CDR3 DNA follows: TGTGCCAGCAGCTTAATGACAGGGGGCTATGGCTACACCTTC.

The genes are TRBV6-1 and TRBJ2-3; 7 nucleotides agree with TRBD2. The length of the CDR3 is 15 residues. The germline gives CDR1 MNHNS, CDR2 SASEGT. V shed 1 base, J shed 2 bases, and the junction held 3 bases outside the gene matches. The CDR3 loop reads CASSEGGGDTDTQYF. In DNA form, the CDR3 reads TGTGCCAGCAGTGAAGGCGGGGGAGACACAGATACGCAGTATTTT.

This clone was detected only a few times. The chain is built from TRBV2 and TRBJ1-5, with D possibly being TRBD1 (6 bases). Trimming cost V 7 bases and J 6 bases, with 10 bases left between them. Germline CDR1 and CDR2: SNHLY and FYNNEI. CDR3 length equals 12 residues. CDR3 coding DNA: TGTGCCAGCATGGGGGCGGGTCAGCCCCAGCATTTT. The encoded protein is CASMGAGQPQHF.

This clone occurred once. This chain links TRBV18 with TRBJ1-1, with D possibly matching TRBD1 (5 bases). Trimming shortened V by 2 bases and J by 0 bases, and 10 bases separated the two germline ends. CDR3 length: 15 amino acids. CDR1 and CDR2 (germline): KGHSH, LQKENI. The CDR3 sequence: CASSPDGAMNTEAFF. The CDR3 DNA reads TGTGCCAGCTCACCAGATGGGGCAATGAACACTGAAGCTTTCTTT.

J is TRBJ1-5 and V is TRBV27; 7 bases line up with TRBD1. The CDR3 runs to 14 residues. V shed 6 bases and J 4 bases; nucleotides not matched to a gene: 6. CDR1 and CDR2 (germline): MNHEY, SMNVEV (reference sequence). The CDR3: CASRRTGSNQPQHF. Written as DNA, the CDR3 is TGTGCCAGCAGGAGGACAGGATCGAATCAGCCCCAGCATTTT.

A few counts support this clone. Written as DNA, the CDR3 is TGCGCCAGCAGCCATACCTTCTCAGGGTTTGAACCCCTCCACTTT. This translates into CASSHTFSGFEPLHF. The chain uses TRBV4-1 and TRBJ1-6, with a possible D match to TRBD1 (5 bases). V shed 3 bases and J shed 12 bases, with 18 bases lying between them. Per germline, CDR1 MGHRA and CDR2 YSYEKL. The CDR3 is made up of 15 amino acids.

The CDR3 coding sequence is TGTGCCAGCAGGGACCTACAAGGGGTGGCGCAGTATTTT. This encodes CASRDLQGVAQYF. The genes are TRBV12-3 or TRBV12-4 and TRBJ2-3; tentatively, D is TRBD1 (5 bases). The germline V and J ends were trimmed by 6 bases and 10 bases, with 17 bases remaining between them. The CDR3 length is 13 residues.

The chain combines TRBV9 with TRBJ1-1, with 10 bases aligning to TRBD1. CDR3 size: 15 residues. V trimming: 4 bases; J trimming: 7 bases; junction bases outside the gene matches: 10. In germline, CDR1 is SGDLS, CDR2 YYNGEE. The CDR3 DNA is TGTGCCAGCAGCCTTCAACCGGGACAGGGGTTTGAAGCTTTCTTT. Protein product: CASSLQPGQGFEAFF. Filled out from reference TRBV9 and TRBJ1-1, the complete variable domain reads DSGVTQTPKHLITATGQRVTLRCSPRSGDLSVYWYQQSLDQGLQFLIQYYNGEERAKGNILERFSAQQFPDLHSELNLSSLELGDSALYFCASSLQPGQGFEAFFGQGTRLTVV.

The J gene is TRBJ1-1, the V gene TRBV10-3; 7 positions match TRBD1. Germline V gives CDR1 ENHRY, CDR2 SYGVKD. This CDR3 has 12 amino acids. The ends lost 6 bases at V and 4 bases at J; junction bases unmatched: 2. The CDR3 loop reads CAIRTGPTEAFF. CDR3 coding DNA: TGTGCCATCAGGACAGGGCCCACTGAAGCTTTCTTT.

This clone was seen a handful of times. The chain couples TRBV27 to TRBJ1-2, with D possibly matching TRBD1 (5 bases). V was pared by 0 bases and J by 3 bases, with 8 bases between. The CDR3 loop spans 14 amino acids. CDR1 MNHEY and CDR2 SMNVEV come from the germline V gene (reference sequence). The CDR3 region has the DNA TGTGCCAGCAGTTTATCCGACAGCCACTATGGCTACACCTTC. Protein product: CASSLSDSHYGYTF.